These 27 T cell receptor beta chains originate from one sample sequenced in a study of graft-versus-host responses after intestinal transplantation. These TCRs are of unknown antigen specificity. Measured with immunoSEQ multiplex PCR; TCRdb has only the in-frame clones, and not every one. The table shows some 41,000 clones, with 95% occurring only once. Here the sequenced sample was unstimulated CD8+ T cells sorted from spleen or lymph node cells, taken before transplant. Receptors originate from a human donor who was the organ donor for an intestinal transplant.

The CDR3 is CATSRVGTLLFGAGGYEQYF. The CDR3 DNA is TGTGCCACCAGCAGAGTCGGGACACTACTTTTCGGGGCGGGGGGCTACGAGCAGTACTTC. The chain has TRBV15 and TRBJ2-7; the match to TRBD2 covers 8 bases. V shed 1 base, J shed 3 bases, and the junction held 20 bases outside the gene matches. The V gene's germline CDR1 is LNHNV and CDR2 YYDKDF (reference sequence). This CDR3 region has 20 residues.

The J gene is TRBJ2-4, the V gene TRBV23-1; D may match TRBD1 or TRBD2 (5 bases each). TRBV23-1 is annotated as an ORF whose role is uncertain. Between the trimmed V and J ends, which lost 0 bases and 7 bases, there was a span of 16 bases. This CDR3 comprises 16 residues. The CDR3 protein is CASSQSLAGLWNIQYF. CDR3 nucleotide sequence: TGCGCCAGCAGTCAATCGCTAGCAGGGCTTTGGAACATTCAGTACTTC.

This sequence joins TRBV2 and TRBJ1-4; no reliable D call. There are 14 residues in the CDR3. Per the germline V gene, CDR1 is SNHLY and CDR2 is FYNNEI. V was clipped by 2 bases and J by 5 bases, with 9 bases between them. CDR3 loop: CASSEQNKNEKLFF. CDR3 nucleotides: TGTGCCAGCAGTGAACAGAATAAGAATGAAAAACTGTTTTTT.

The chain recombines TRBV5-1 with TRBJ2-1; D assignment may be TRBD1 or TRBD2 (5 bases each). V lost 3 bases to trimming and J lost 10 bases, with 17 bases between them. The CDR3 runs 14 residues. The germline V gene encodes CDR1 SGHRS and CDR2 YFSETQ. The CDR3 protein is CASSWGSGAWEQFF. DNA for the CDR3: TGCGCCAGCAGCTGGGGGTCAGGAGCATGGGAGCAGTTCTTC.

The rearrangement links TRBV19 to TRBJ1-1; 9 positions agree with TRBD1. The germline V gene has CDR1 LNHDA and CDR2 SQIVND (reference sequence). The CDR3 totals 14 residues. J gave up 2 bases and V 5 bases, and 3 bases lay outside the gene matches. The CDR3 here is CASSLDRGNTEAFF. Written as DNA, the CDR3 is TGTGCCAGTAGTCTGGACAGGGGCAACACTGAAGCTTTCTTT.

With regard to this clone: The sample has other DNA sequences that encode this CDR3 too. V and J are TRBV7-2 and TRBJ1-2, with a tentative D call TRBD1 (6 bases). V was shortened by 4 bases and J by 7 bases, with 13 bases between the two germline ends. Germline-derived CDR1 and CDR2 are SGHTA and FQGNSA. This CDR3 is built from 13 residues. CDR3 bases: TGTGCCAGCAGCTATCTCTCAGGGGTTGGCTACACCTTC. This codes for CASSYLSGVGYTF.

This chain connects TRBV12-1 to TRBJ2-7; the table calls TRBD2, which could not be checked here. TRBV12-1 is an annotated pseudogene. The CDR3 covers 16 residues. CDR3 sequence: CASSFRLAGINYEQYF. In DNA form, the CDR3 reads TGTGCCAGCAGCTTCCGACTAGCGGGTATCAACTACGAGCAGTACTTC.

The chain carries TRBV7-9 and TRBJ2-2; D may be TRBD1 or TRBD2 (5 bases each). This CDR3 has 14 residues. V was shortened by 6 bases and J by 1 base, with 9 bases between the two germline ends. Germline V gene data show CDR1 as SEHNR and CDR2 as FQNEAQ (reference sequence). The CDR3, as DNA: TGTGCCAGCAGGGGGGAGCAGAACACCGGGGAGCTGTTTTTT. Translating it yields CASRGEQNTGELFF.

The genes are TRBV4-3 and TRBJ2-7, with a weak D call TRBD2 (6 bases). The CDR3 extends over 13 amino acids. Germline V CDR1 and CDR2: LGHNA, YSLEER. Trimming took 1 base from V and 6 from J, leaving 10 bases between them. The CDR3 coding sequence is TGCGCCAGCAGCCAAGTATTGGGGGGCGAGCAGTACTTC. Amino acid sequence: CASSQVLGGEQYF.

The rearrangement joins TRBV10-2 to TRBJ1-2; 7 bases align to TRBD1. The germline V gene encodes CDR1 WSHSY and CDR2 SAAADI. With V trimmed by 7 bases and J by 1 base, 18 bases remained unmatched. The CDR3 extends over 18 amino acids. The CDR3: CASIGQDLYDADNYGYTF. The CDR3 DNA reads as TGCGCCAGCATCGGACAGGACCTCTATGACGCTGATAACTATGGCTACACCTTC.

The chain joins TRBV10-3 to TRBJ2-3; 7 nucleotides line up with TRBD1. CDR1 is ENHRY, CDR2 SYGVKD, per germline. Losses at the gene ends were 3 bases for V and 2 bases for J; bases not matched to a gene: 2. This CDR3 has 14 amino acids. CDR3 DNA: TGTGCCATCAGTGACAGGGGGTCCACAGATACGCAGTATTTT. Amino acid sequence: CAISDRGSTDTQYF.

The chain couples TRBV15 to TRBJ2-5, with 13 nucleotides matching TRBD2. V gave up 4 bases and J gave up 2 bases; unmatched junction bases: 10. Germline CDR1 and CDR2: LNHNV and YYDKDF (reference sequence). This CDR3 spans 18 amino acids. CDR3 bases: TGTGCCACCAGCAAGAATCCGGGACTAGCGGGGCATCAAGAGACCCAGTACTTC. Amino acid sequence: CATSKNPGLAGHQETQYF.

This clone came up once. The DNA for the CDR3 is TGTGCCAGCAGTTGGAACAGGGGAGGTCAGCCCCAGCATTTT. Translated: CASSWNRGGQPQHF. The V call is TRBV27, the J call TRBJ1-5, with 7 bases fitting TRBD1. The junction had 6 bases not matched to a gene; V was cut back by 4 bases and J by 6 bases. This CDR3 has 14 amino acids. CDR1 and CDR2 (germline): MNHEY, SMNVEV (reference sequence).

This clone was seen a few times. The gene calls are TRBV21-1 and TRBJ2-7. TRBV21-1 counts as a pseudogene. The CDR3 consists of 13 residues. Written as DNA, the CDR3 is TGTGCCGGAGGGGGTCCCAGGTCCTACGAGCAGTACTTC. Protein sequence: CAGGGPRSYEQYF.

The chain couples TRBV21-1 to TRBJ2-5; the table's D gene call, TRBD1, was not cross checked with the DNA. TRBV21-1 is labeled a pseudogene. CDR3 size: 14 residues. The CDR3 here is CASSRSTDRETQYF. Here the CDR3 DNA reads TGTGCCAGCAGCAGGAGTACGGACAGGGAGACCCAGTACTTC.

The chain carries TRBV2 and TRBJ1-6; 9 bases match TRBD1. The CDR3 is made up of 14 amino acids. Germline lookup yields CDR1 SNHLY and CDR2 FYNNEI. V shed 6 bases and J 7 bases; nucleotides not matched to a gene: 4. CDR3 bases: TGTGCCAGCAGCCAAGACAGGGGGAATTCACCCCTCCACTTT. Translating it yields CASSQDRGNSPLHF.

V gene TRBV29-1 combines with J gene TRBJ1-2; D gene unclear. V dropped 0 bases and J dropped 4 bases, with 21 bases sitting between them. CDR3 length: 17 amino acids. Germline CDR1 is SQVTM and CDR2 is ANQGSEA. The CDR3 region is CSVEDGHGRPAGYGYTF. The CDR3 DNA is TGCAGCGTTGAAGATGGGCACGGCCGCCCGGCTGGCTATGGCTACACCTTC.

The chain combines TRBV10-3 with TRBJ2-3; tentative D call: TRBD2 (6 bases). This CDR3 contains 16 residues. Germline-derived CDR1 and CDR2 are ENHRY and SYGVKD. Trimming shortened V by 8 bases and J by 6 bases, and 24 bases separated the two germline ends. This chain's CDR3 is CAIGYRVAELWDTQYF. The CDR3 DNA is TGTGCCATCGGTTACCGGGTAGCGGAACTTTGGGATACGCAGTATTTT.

In its sample, this clone was seen once. This chain uses TRBV2 with TRBJ1-5, with D possibly TRBD1 on 5 matching bases. The CDR3 sequence is 12 residues long. Germline values: CDR1 SNHLY, CDR2 FYNNEI. V lost 3 bases and J 5 bases, leaving 5 bases between the germline ends. The CDR3 DNA sequence: TGTGCCAGCAGTGAGGGGGATCAGCCCCAGCATTTT. It is translated as CASSEGDQPQHF.

V gene TRBV30 combines with J gene TRBJ2-1; 7 nucleotides agree with TRBD2. The J segment lost 3 bases and the V segment lost 3 bases, leaving 8 bases of the junction unmatched. CDR1 and CDR2 (germline): GTSNPN, SVGIG (reference sequence). The CDR3 is made up of 15 amino acids. In nucleotides, the CDR3 is TGTGCCTGGAGGAGGGCGGGGGTCATCTACAATGAGCAGTTCTTC. This encodes CAWRRAGVIYNEQFF.

This clone showed up just once. The chain carries TRBV4-2 and TRBJ2-1; the D gene could be TRBD1 or TRBD2 (5 bases each). With 0 bases removed from V and 8 bases from J, the gap between germline ends came to 20 bases. This CDR3 contains 17 residues. Germline CDR1 reads LGHNA; CDR2 reads YNFKEQ. The CDR3 DNA reads TGTGCCAGCAGCCAAGATTGGTCCGGGACGCTCGCAGATGAGCAGTTCTTC. Translated: CASSQDWSGTLADEQFF.

The genes are TRBV27 and TRBJ1-2, with 7 bases identical to TRBD1. The germline CDR1 and CDR2 sequences are MNHEY and SMNVEV (reference sequence). Trimming at V came to 2 bases and at J to 6 bases, leaving 9 bases not matched to a gene. CDR3 size: 15 residues. The CDR3 protein is CASSLTRDSGNGYTF. CDR3 DNA sequence: TGTGCCAGCAGTTTAACCCGGGACAGTGGGAATGGCTACACCTTC.

The rearrangement links TRBV9 to TRBJ2-5; 9 positions agree with TRBD2. The CDR3 has 15 residues. V was clipped by 0 bases and J by 4 bases; unmatched bases: 4. Germline CDR1 is SGDLS and CDR2 is YYNGEE. Written as DNA, the CDR3 is TGTGCCAGCAGCGTAGGCGGGGGGGCGTCAGAGACCCAGTACTTC. This translates into CASSVGGGASETQYF.

The chain uses TRBV4-2 and TRBJ1-5; TRBD1 is a possible D gene (5 bases). CDR1 and CDR2 (germline): LGHNA, YNFKEQ. This CDR3 spans 15 amino acids. Trimming removed 0 bases at V and 9 bases at J, with 15 bases between. The CDR3 protein is CASSQDDVGDSPQHF. The CDR3 DNA reads TGTGCCAGCAGCCAAGATGATGTTGGGGACTCGCCCCAGCATTTT.

The chain is built from TRBV9 and TRBJ2-5; possibly TRBD2 for D (6 bases). The CDR3 runs 15 residues. Germline V gene sequence: CDR1 SGDLS, CDR2 YYNGEE. V was cut by 0 bases and J by 2 bases, with 11 bases left in between. The CDR3 sequence is CASSVVGSGQETQYF. DNA for the CDR3: TGTGCCAGCAGCGTAGTGGGTAGCGGACAAGAGACCCAGTACTTC.

The chain links TRBV7-9 to TRBJ2-5; D remains ambiguous. This CDR3 has 12 amino acids. Germline V gene sequence: CDR1 SEHNR, CDR2 FQNEAQ (reference sequence). V gave up 0 bases and J gave up 4 bases, with 3 bases separating them. CDR3 nucleotides: TGTGCCAGCAGCTTAGCTAGAGAGACCCAGTACTTC. Translated: CASSLARETQYF.

This clone was found once. The chain uses TRBV19 and TRBJ1-1; TRBD1 is a possible D gene (6 bases). CDR1 and CDR2 from the germline V gene are LNHDA and SQIVND (reference sequence). Trimming took off 6 bases at V and 6 bases at J, with 14 bases between the two ends. The CDR3 extends over 13 amino acids. DNA of the CDR3: TGTGCCAGTAGAATGGCGGGGGGCCCTGAAGCTTTCTTT. Residues: CASRMAGGPEAFF.